The 27 T cell receptor beta chains below were found in one sample sequenced in a study of blood T cell repertoires in COVID-19. Sequencing used immunoSEQ multiplex PCR; TCRdb keeps in-frame clones, though not all of them. Found here are around 160,000 clones, over 80% of them singletons; the top ten hold 5.5% to 7.5%. The sample taken for sequencing was PBMCs or T cells enriched from blood (not recorded which). The receptors were sampled from a woman in her forties or fifties who had been exposed to COVID-19.

The rearrangement joins TRBV18 to TRBJ2-4; possible D gene TRBD1, 6 bases. The ends were cut back, 2 bases at V and 6 bases at J, with 8 bases in the middle. The CDR3 runs 13 residues. From germline, CDR1 is KGHSH and CDR2 LQKENI. DNA of the CDR3: TGTGCCAGCTCACCAAAGACAGGAAACATTCAGTACTTC. Protein: CASSPKTGNIQYF. Looking up the rest from reference TRBV18 and TRBJ2-4 gives the full variable domain: NAGVMQNPRHLVRRRGQEARLRCSPMKGHSHVYWYRQLPEEGLKFMVYLQKENIIDESGMPKERFSAEFPKEGPSILRIQQVVRGDSAAYFCASSPKTGNIQYFGAGTRLSVL.

The genes are TRBV11-2 and TRBJ2-5; possibly TRBD1 for D (5 bases). V lost 5 bases to trimming and J lost 5 bases, with 18 bases between them. The CDR3 consists of 15 residues. In germline, CDR1 is SGHAT, CDR2 FQNNGV. This CDR3 reads CASSILPGRQETQYF. In DNA form, the CDR3 reads TGTGCCAGCAGCATTCTGCCGGGCCGACAGGAGACCCAGTACTTC.

The rearrangement uses TRBV4-3 and TRBJ1-6, with D unresolved. Trimming cost V 1 base and J 9 bases, with 7 bases left between them. Germline-derived CDR1 and CDR2 are LGHNA and YSLEER. The CDR3 runs to 13 residues. The CDR3 loop reads CASSQVSASPLHF. The CDR3 DNA sequence: TGCGCCAGCAGCCAAGTCAGTGCTTCACCCCTCCACTTT.

This clone was found a few times. The chain employs TRBV27 and TRBJ2-5; 7 bases map to TRBD1. Trimming cost V 3 bases and J 2 bases; bases outside gene matches: 9. The CDR3 runs 16 residues. Looked up from germline, CDR1 is MNHEY and CDR2 is SMNVEV (reference sequence). CDR3 bases: TGTGCCAGCAGTTTCACCGGGACAGCGTTTCAAGAGACCCAGTACTTC. It encodes CASSFTGTAFQETQYF.

This clone was counted once. This chain uses TRBV6-2 or TRBV6-3 with TRBJ2-2, with D possibly matching TRBD2 (6 bases). CDR1 is MNHEY and CDR2 is SVGEGT in the germline V gene. The CDR3 spans 17 residues. Deletions cut 3 bases from V and 6 bases from J, with 20 bases between. As DNA, the CDR3 is TGTGCCAGCAGTTATACCGGGAGCCTAGCGAGTGCCGGGGAGCTGTTTTTT. Its protein is CASSYTGSLASAGELFF.

This rearrangement joins TRBV29-1 to TRBJ2-1, with 7 bases matching TRBD2. The CDR3 consists of 13 residues. CDR1 SQVTM and CDR2 ANQGSEA come from the germline V gene. Trimming at V came to 7 bases and at J to 8 bases, leaving 11 bases not matched to a gene. Here the CDR3 reads CSATPRGVDEQFF. The CDR3, as DNA: TGCAGCGCCACACCCCGGGGGGTCGATGAGCAGTTCTTC.

The V call is TRBV19, the J call TRBJ1-4, with a tentative D call TRBD1 (6 bases). V was clipped by 3 bases and J by 7 bases, with 15 bases between them. This CDR3 contains 15 residues. Germline-derived CDR1 and CDR2 are LNHDA and SQIVND (reference sequence). The CDR3 DNA is TGTGCCAGTAGTATCTTACAGCAAGGGGGTGAAAAACTGTTTTTT. Protein: CASSILQQGGEKLFF.

This CDR3 reads CASRRLASTDYEQYF. The CDR3 bases are TGTGCCAGCAGGCGGCTGGCTAGCACTGACTACGAGCAGTACTTC. The rearrangement uses TRBV7-6 and TRBJ2-7, with D possibly TRBD2 on 5 matching bases. CDR1 and CDR2 (germline): SGHVS, FNYEAQ. This CDR3 region has 15 residues. Trimming took off 6 bases at V and 3 bases at J, with 18 bases between the two ends.

The V gene is TRBV7-2, the J gene TRBJ2-3; 8 bases are shared with TRBD2. The V segment lost 2 bases and the J segment 9 bases; nucleotides outside the gene matches: 22. The CDR3 runs 19 residues. Per germline, CDR1 SGHTA and CDR2 FQGNSA. In nucleotides, the CDR3 is TGTGCCAGCAGCTTACGGTTAAGAGCGGGAGCCCTGTTGGGGGGGACGCAGTATTTT. Protein sequence: CASSLRLRAGALLGGTQYF.

The chain joins TRBV6-4 to TRBJ1-6, with 7 bases fitting TRBD1. The germline V gene encodes CDR1 MRHNA and CDR2 SNTAGT. The junction had 16 bases not matched to a gene; V was cut back by 11 bases and J by 6 bases. CDR3 size: 16 residues. CDR3 amino acids: CALPRFDRVVNSPLHF. Here the CDR3 DNA reads TGTGCCTTGCCCCGGTTCGACAGGGTCGTTAATTCACCCCTCCACTTT.

The V call is TRBV18, the J call TRBJ1-4; no definite D call. V shed 4 bases and J shed 0 bases, with 15 bases lying between them. This CDR3 is built from 17 residues. The V gene's germline CDR1 is KGHSH and CDR2 LQKENI. As DNA, the CDR3 is TGTGCCAGCTCACTGGGAGCCCTGGTGACAACTAATGAAAAACTGTTTTTT. Translating it yields CASSLGALVTTNEKLFF.

This chain joins TRBV15 and TRBJ2-7; TRBD2 is a possible D gene (6 bases). Trimming stripped 3 bases from V and 0 bases from J, with 21 bases between. The CDR3 has 18 amino acids. The V gene's germline CDR1 is LNHNV and CDR2 YYDKDF (reference sequence). CDR3 bases: TGTGCCACCAGCAGGATGGACGGAGGGGCCCGAAGCTCCTACGAGCAGTACTTC. Residues: CATSRMDGGARSSYEQYF.

This clone was recorded only once. The chain uses TRBV6-2 or TRBV6-3 and TRBJ2-7; TRBD2 matches 8 bases. CDR3 length: 16 amino acids. Germline CDR1 is MNHEY and CDR2 is SVGEGT. With 4 bases clipped from V and 2 bases from J, the junction kept 10 bases outside the gene matches. The CDR3 DNA is TGTGCCAGCAGTTCCCCCGGAGCGGGGGCAACCTACGAGCAGTACTTC. Translated, it gives CASSSPGAGATYEQYF.

This clone showed up many times. The chain is built from TRBV10-2 and TRBJ2-5; no clear D gene. The germline CDR1 and CDR2 sequences are WSHSY and SAAADI. This CDR3 has 13 amino acids. Trimming took 8 bases from V and 2 from J, leaving 12 bases between them. The CDR3 DNA reads as TGCGCCAGCGGCGGAGAACCGCAAGAGACCCAGTACTTC. Its protein is CASGGEPQETQYF.

This clone occurred a few times. The rearrangement links TRBV6-1 to TRBJ2-7; TRBD1 matches at 10 bases. The germline CDR1 and CDR2 sequences are MNHNS and SASEGT. V trimming: 3 bases; J trimming: 5 bases; junction bases outside the gene matches: 13. The CDR3 totals 17 residues. The chain's CDR3 is CASSDRSDRGVRNEQYF. The CDR3 DNA reads TGTGCCAGCAGTGACCGGTCGGACAGGGGGGTTCGGAACGAGCAGTACTTC.

This rearrangement joins TRBV6-2 or TRBV6-3 to TRBJ2-5; maybe TRBD2 (6 bases). Between the trimmed V and J ends, which lost 0 bases and 4 bases, there was a span of 12 bases. Germline loops: CDR1 MNHEY, CDR2 SVGEGT. The CDR3 spans 15 residues. As DNA, the CDR3 is TGTGCCAGCAGTTACTCGACTCTGGGGGGAGAGACCCAGTACTTC. It codes for CASSYSTLGGETQYF.

V and J are TRBV21-1 and TRBJ1-5; whether TRBD1, the table's D call, matches the DNA was not checked. TRBV21-1 is reported as a pseudogene. The CDR3 is 16 amino acids. Here the CDR3 reads CASSLRGTRKVKPQHF. In nucleotides, the CDR3 is TGTGCCAGCTCGTTGAGGGGGACAAGGAAGGTAAAGCCCCAGCATTTT.

The chain is built from TRBV18 and TRBJ1-2, with 7 bases lining up with TRBD1. This CDR3 is built from 13 residues. Trimming removed 5 bases from V and 8 bases from J; junction bases left unmatched: 8. Germline-derived CDR1 and CDR2 are KGHSH and LQKENI. The CDR3 reads CASSSRQGQGYTF. The CDR3 DNA reads TGTGCCAGCTCATCCCGACAGGGCCAGGGCTACACCTTC.

The V call is TRBV3-1 (or the pseudogene TRBV3-2), the J call TRBJ1-2, with TRBD1 matching 8 bases. Per germline, CDR1 LGHDT and CDR2 YNNKEL (reference sequence). V shed 1 base and J 7 bases; nucleotides not matched to a gene: 2. CDR3 length: 13 residues. In DNA form, the CDR3 reads TGTGCCAGCAGCCAAGGGACAGGGCTTGGCTACACCTTC. Protein: CASSQGTGLGYTF.

The rearrangement links TRBV2 to TRBJ1-6; 7 nucleotides line up with TRBD1. Looked up from germline, CDR1 is SNHLY and CDR2 is FYNNEI. The CDR3 is 13 residues long. V shed 7 bases and J 7 bases; nucleotides not matched to a gene: 4. CDR3 loop: CASIGTANSPLHF. The CDR3 region has the DNA TGTGCCAGCATTGGGACAGCAAATTCACCCCTCCACTTT.

The V and J genes are TRBV4-1 and TRBJ1-4; perhaps TRBD1 as D (6 bases). V was trimmed by 3 bases and J by 8 bases, leaving 13 bases between them. CDR3 length: 14 amino acids. The V gene's germline CDR1 is MGHRA and CDR2 YSYEKL. CDR3 sequence: CASSHHDRREKLFF. The CDR3 DNA sequence: TGCGCCAGCAGCCACCACGACAGGAGGGAAAAACTGTTTTTT.

This clone was seen at least ten times. The V and J genes are TRBV9 and TRBJ1-1; D call uncertain. This CDR3 is 13 amino acids long. The germline gives CDR1 SGDLS, CDR2 YYNGEE. The ends were cut back, 3 bases at V and 0 bases at J, with 6 bases in the middle. CDR3 nucleotides: TGTGCCAGCAGCGACAGCATGAACACTGAAGCTTTCTTT. Encoded protein: CASSDSMNTEAFF.

V usage is TRBV29-1 and J usage is TRBJ1-1; D is unclear. In germline, CDR1 is SQVTM, CDR2 ANQGSEA. This CDR3 comprises 13 residues. V was shortened by 8 bases and J by 3 bases, with 16 bases between the two germline ends. DNA for the CDR3: TGCAGCTACGGACTGGCCGGTGACACTGAAGCTTTCTTT. This gives the protein CSYGLAGDTEAFF.

The CDR3 protein is CASSLLGTGGRNTEAFF. In DNA, the CDR3 is TGTGCCAGCAGTTTACTTGGGACAGGGGGCCGTAACACTGAAGCTTTCTTT. V is TRBV27 and J is TRBJ1-1; the match to TRBD1 covers 12 bases. The CDR3 covers 17 residues. Germline V CDR1 and CDR2: MNHEY, SMNVEV (reference sequence). Losses at the gene ends were 2 bases for V and 2 bases for J; bases not matched to a gene: 6.

The chain recombines TRBV5-1 with TRBJ1-2; D is perhaps TRBD1 (6 bases). Germline CDR1 SGHRS, CDR2 YFSETQ. Trimming took 4 bases from V and 4 from J, leaving 11 bases between them. The CDR3 loop spans 13 amino acids. The CDR3 spells CASSETGGYGYTF. DNA of the CDR3: TGCGCCAGCAGCGAGACAGGCGGCTATGGCTACACCTTC.

The V gene is TRBV11-2, the J gene TRBJ2-7, with D uncertain. Germline CDR1 and CDR2: SGHAT and FQNNGV. CDR3 length: 11 residues. Trimming pared 4 bases from V and 3 bases from J, leaving 4 bases between. The CDR3 sequence is CASSSLYEQYF. In DNA, the CDR3 is TGTGCCAGCAGCTCCCTCTACGAGCAGTACTTC.

The rearrangement joins TRBV9 to TRBJ2-7, with TRBD2 identical over 8 bases. The CDR3 consists of 15 residues. Germline V gives CDR1 SGDLS, CDR2 YYNGEE. Germline trimming cut 0 bases from V and 3 bases from J; bases unmatched to any gene: 5. The CDR3 reads CASSVGVAGNYEQYF. The CDR3 region has the DNA TGTGCCAGCAGCGTAGGGGTAGCGGGGAACTACGAGCAGTACTTC.